One sample yielded the 5 T cell receptor beta chains listed below, sequenced in a study of blood T cell repertoires in COVID-19. Sequencing used immunoSEQ multiplex PCR; TCRdb keeps in-frame clones, though not all of them. The profile covers roughly 150,000 clones, with 65% to 80% appearing a single time and under 20% taken by the ten largest. Sequencing was carried out using PBMCs or T cells enriched from blood (not recorded which). The origin of the receptors is a woman in her seventies in a cohort exposed to, infected with or recovered from COVID-19 (not recorded which).

The chain combines TRBV18 with TRBJ2-7; maybe TRBD2 (5 bases). The CDR3 spans 14 residues. Germline CDR1 KGHSH, CDR2 LQKENI. V was trimmed by 3 bases and J by 6 bases, leaving 15 bases between them. The CDR3 sequence: CASSPRVSLTEQYF. Written as DNA, the CDR3 is TGTGCCAGCTCACCGCGGGTCTCCCTAACCGAGCAGTACTTC.

V is TRBV10-3 and J is TRBJ2-7; 7 bases agree with TRBD1. The CDR3 extends over 16 amino acids. Losses at the gene ends were 2 bases for V and 0 bases for J; bases not matched to a gene: 7. The germline gives CDR1 ENHRY, CDR2 SYGVKD. CDR3 residues: CAISEPGTASSYEQYF. The CDR3 coding sequence is TGTGCCATCAGTGAGCCCGGGACAGCGAGCTCCTACGAGCAGTACTTC.

The chain recombines TRBV18 with TRBJ2-2, with D possibly matching TRBD2 (6 bases). V shed 3 bases and J shed 3 bases, with 8 bases lying between them. Germline CDR1 reads KGHSH; CDR2 reads LQKENI. The CDR3 is 14 residues long. CDR3 in DNA: TGTGCCAGCTCACCGGGACTGGACACCGGGGAGCTGTTTTTT. It specifies CASSPGLDTGELFF.

In its sample, this clone was seen once. The CDR3 is CASSLGRGGSYNEQFF. The DNA of the CDR3 is TGTGCCAGCAGCTTGGGCAGGGGCGGCTCCTACAATGAGCAGTTCTTC. The V and J genes are TRBV5-4 and TRBJ2-1, with D tentatively TRBD1 (6 bases). In germline, CDR1 is SGHNT, CDR2 YYREEE (reference sequence). The CDR3 has 16 residues. Trimming removed 0 bases from V and 0 bases from J, with 10 bases in between.

The V call is TRBV19, the J call TRBJ2-2; D uncertain. The length of the CDR3 is 14 residues. The V end lost 3 bases, the J end lost 2 bases, and 7 bases lay between the germline ends. Germline CDR1 reads LNHDA; CDR2 reads SQIVND (reference sequence). CDR3 sequence (DNA): TGTGCCAGTAGTATCCGGAGTAACACCGGGGAGCTGTTTTTT. Amino acid sequence: CASSIRSNTGELFF.